This TCR beta chain was profiled in a study of T cell changes during pregnancy in multiple sclerosis. The germline V and J ends were trimmed by 0 bases and 4 bases, with 11 bases remaining between them. The CDR3 has 14 amino acids. Germline V lookup: CDR1 SGHRS, CDR2 YFSETQ. Data came from immunoSEQ multiplex PCR; TCRdb stores just in-frame clones and leaves some out. The repertoire includes around 62,000 clones, roughly 93% of them detected once, and around 4% sits in the top ten. The clonotype was recovered from a female donor with multiple sclerosis, enrolled in a pregnancy study. Sequenced here: CD8+ T cells from peripheral blood mononuclear cells, sampled in the second trimester of pregnancy. This chain joins TRBV5-1 and TRBJ2-7, with D unresolved. Here the CDR3 DNA reads TGCGCCAGCAGCTTGGGAGAGGCAGATTACGAGCAGTACTTC. It translates to CASSLGEADYEQYF.